This section outlines one T cell receptor (beta chain) sequence together with its context. This clone showed up just once. The clone's antigen remains unknown. No much larger clone exists at a distance of one base, and base qualities are not known. CDR1 and CDR2 were assigned from the germline V gene as MNHEY and SVGEGT. Including the terminal cysteine and phenylalanine, the CDR3 comprises 16 residues. Only the CDR3 DNA stays, 48 bases, in frame from base 1. Unmatched junction bases come to 7, with V trimmed by 4 bases and J by 0 bases. Read against the paper, the sample's time point label means: baseline before first vaccination. Vaccinee samples were obtained from the UK trials COV001 and COV002, which included a single-blind randomized controlled phase 2/3 trial of AZD1222 (ChAdOx1 nCoV-19) in healthy adults. For TCRbeta chain sequencing, PBMC samples were collected from trial participants at day 0 and at day 28 after the second dose.

The CDR3 regions of human TCRbeta chains were analyzed by immunosequencing. The original methods were these. Repertoire TCRs were checked for matches against a reference library of SARS-CoV-2-specific TCRs that had been generated using the MIRA antigen-specificity platform. Breadth was defined as the fraction of unique TCRs that were SARS-CoV-2-associated, and depth was defined as the fraction of total T cells that were SARS-CoV-2-associated. Using the MIRA data, each spike-specific TCR was assigned both to the spike region to which the TCR was reactive and to a CD4 or CD8 class. Log10-transformed breadth and depth values were compared by one-way ANOVA with Sidak's multiple comparisons tests. This is the immuneACCESS table as TCRdb keeps it, with only in-frame sequences that have V and J called. A part of the clones is gone; compared with another copy, unresolved V genes explain less than half, and the rest is unexplained. V and J calls and clone size come straight from that table; D and trimming were deduced from the DNA. The sample table contains more than 90,000 clones; only one count was recorded for around 83% of them. Of the sample, 1.4% is held by the ten largest clones.

The sample is drawn from a study of T cell responses to AZD1222 COVID-19 vaccine (dated by TCRdb to about 2021). Regarding the study in general: Because spike-specific TCR depth and breadth did not differ between the two schedules, AZD1222 recipients who got a second dose at roughly 4 weeks were pooled with those who got a second dose at roughly 12 weeks. A total of 233 trial participants underwent TCR sequencing, of whom approximately 200 had received two doses of AZD1222 and approximately 25 had received two doses of the MenACWY control vaccine. Enrollment into the trials was organized by age into subgroups of 18-55, 56-69 and 70-plus years, and those subgroups contained roughly 160, 29 and 62 TCR-sequenced participants, respectively.

The investigation overall reported the following: Conclusions about previously exposed vaccinees are limited, since just five to seven AZD1222 recipients were seropositive for SARS-CoV-2 at baseline. After two AZD1222 doses, spike-specific TCR breadth and depth were significantly higher than at day 0 and than in MenACWY recipients. Reportedly, close to half of the unique spike-specific TCRs recognized epitopes lying outside the regions that are mutated in the B.1.351 and B.1.1.7 variants. Most participants were white British and females outnumbered males, and the authors suggested that clonal diversity may have been underestimated. The whole spike protein was spanned by vaccine-associated CD4 TCRs, and dominant responses were seen in regions 160-218 and 743-854. Because no day 14 peak-response samples were available, the repertoires could be characterized only after the peak T cell response. The 56-69-year group was small, and its depth increase did not reach significance, likely because of low power.

This sequence was found in an adult in good health. This receptor chain uses TRBV6-2 or TRBV6-3 and TRBJ2-7; 9 bases in the middle match TRBD2. This specimen consisted of peripheral blood, obtained on day 0 of AZD1222 vaccination. The CDR3 in this case is CASSSRAGGSSYEQYF. Here is the DNA: TGTGCCAGCAGTTCACGGGCGGGAGGGAGCTCCTACGAGCAGTACTTC.